This entry concerns a single TCR beta chain. V gave up 1 base and J gave up 8 bases; unmatched junction bases: 7. CDR3 length: 15 residues. Germline-derived CDR1 and CDR2 are SGHTA and FQGNSA. The record originates from a study of T cell responses to AZD1222 COVID-19 vaccine. Assay: immunoSEQ multiplex PCR; the TCRdb copy retains only in-frame clones and omits some. Of 65,000 to 85,000 clones in the sample, about 87% were seen once. This chain connects TRBV7-2 to TRBJ2-3, with TRBD2 matching over 9 bases. The input for sequencing was peripheral blood, taken 28 days after the second dose of the MenACWY control vaccine. The sequence was obtained from an adult who received the MenACWY meningococcal vaccine as a control. CDR3 nucleotide sequence: TGTGCCAGCAGCTTAGACGCTAGCGGGACCAGTACGCAGTATTTT. This sequence encodes CASSLDASGTSTQYF.